Each of the 9 T cell receptor beta chains below was sequenced from the same sample in a study of T cell repertoires in cytomegalovirus infection. TCRdb used MiXCR to reprocess the reads, holding one entry per CDR3 protein. The sample records tens of thousands of distinct CDR3 sequences, 3% to 4.5% being singletons. The specimen sequenced was PBMCs. The receptors stem from a human donor in good health (CMV status not recorded). Some clones in this sample may be carry-over from other donors' samples.

The sample holds many counts of this clonotype. The gene calls are TRBV6-1 and TRBJ1-6; tentative D call: TRBD1 (6 bases). This CDR3 spans 16 amino acids. The germline CDR1 and CDR2 sequences are MNHNS and SASEGT. The V end lost 0 bases, the J end lost 7 bases, and 13 bases lay between the germline ends. The CDR3 sequence is CASSEAPGAGNSPLHF. The CDR3, as DNA: TGTGCCAGCAGTGAAGCTCCGGGGGCAGGGAATTCACCCCTCCACTTT.

Ten or more counts support this clonotype. The chain combines TRBV7-2 with TRBJ2-1, with 8 bases lining up with TRBD2. Looked up from germline, CDR1 is SGHTA and CDR2 is FQGNSA. CDR3 length: 13 amino acids. V lost 6 bases to trimming and J lost 7 bases; unmatched junction nucleotides: 5. The CDR3 DNA is TGTGCCAGCAGATTCGCGGGAGGAAATGAGCAGTTCTTC. Amino acid sequence: CASRFAGGNEQFF.

Ten or more counts support this clonotype. This chain joins TRBV7-8 and TRBJ2-3; D unclear. The ends were cut back, 1 base at V and 1 base at J, with 18 bases in the middle. The CDR3 totals 18 residues. The germline gives CDR1 SGHVS, CDR2 FQNEAQ. CDR3 sequence reads: CASSLDNGHPSRTDTQYF. The CDR3, as DNA: TGTGCCAGCAGCTTAGATAATGGCCACCCTAGTCGCACAGATACGCAGTATTTT.

There are many counts of this clonotype. CDR3 residues: CSARASSADTQYF. DNA for the CDR3: TGCAGTGCTAGAGCCAGTTCAGCAGATACGCAGTATTTT. The J gene is TRBJ2-3, the V gene TRBV20-1; D unclear. This CDR3 has 13 residues. Germline assignment: CDR1 DFQATT and CDR2 SNEGSKA (reference sequence). Trimming took 1 base from V and 4 from J, leaving 9 bases between them.

This clonotype was recorded many times. The rearrangement links TRBV20-1 to TRBJ1-2; a weak D match, TRBD1 (6 bases). The germline V and J ends were trimmed by 5 bases and 2 bases, with 21 bases remaining between them. The CDR3 covers 16 residues. From germline, CDR1 is DFQATT and CDR2 SNEGSKA (reference sequence). In DNA form, the CDR3 reads TGCAGTGCTGAACCCTTTAAGACAGGTGGAAACTATGGCTACACCTTC. Residues: CSAEPFKTGGNYGYTF.

This clonotype came up many times. V gene TRBV7-2 combines with J gene TRBJ2-5; 14 bases fit TRBD2. V was pared by 4 bases and J by 5 bases, with 6 bases of the junction left unmatched. The CDR3 is made up of 16 amino acids. CDR1 is SGHTA and CDR2 is FQGNSA in the germline V gene. The CDR3 nucleotides read TGTGCCAGCAGCTCCCGGACTAGCGGGGGGAGGGAGACCCAGTACTTC. As protein: CASSSRTSGGRETQYF.

This clonotype was seen ten or more times. The chain is built from TRBV20-1 and TRBJ1-1, with no clear D. Deletions cut 0 bases from V and 12 bases from J, with 11 bases between. The CDR3 loop spans 11 amino acids. CDR1 DFQATT and CDR2 SNEGSKA come from the germline V gene (reference sequence). The CDR3 loop reads CSARDGRKTFF. Written as DNA, the CDR3 is TGCAGTGCTAGAGATGGGAGGAAAACTTTCTTT.

Many counts were recorded for this clonotype. CDR3 bases: TGCAGCGTTGGGGTCGGGGCCGGGGCCAACGTCCTGACTTTC. Translated: CSVGVGAGANVLTF. This chain joins TRBV29-1 and TRBJ2-6; either TRBD1 or TRBD2 may fit D (5 bases each). There are 14 residues in the CDR3. With 4 bases removed from V and 4 bases from J, the gap between germline ends came to 11 bases. CDR1 is SQVTM, CDR2 ANQGSEA, per germline.

This clonotype has at least ten counts. This rearrangement joins TRBV4-3 to TRBJ1-1, with TRBD1 as a possible D gene (6 bases). The V gene's germline CDR1 is LGHNA and CDR2 YSLEER. V lost 2 bases and J 4 bases, leaving 20 bases between the germline ends. The CDR3 has 17 amino acids. CDR3: CASSQSQGRGRGTEAFF. The CDR3 nucleotides are TGCGCCAGCAGCCAAAGTCAGGGGCGGGGGCGCGGCACTGAAGCTTTCTTT.